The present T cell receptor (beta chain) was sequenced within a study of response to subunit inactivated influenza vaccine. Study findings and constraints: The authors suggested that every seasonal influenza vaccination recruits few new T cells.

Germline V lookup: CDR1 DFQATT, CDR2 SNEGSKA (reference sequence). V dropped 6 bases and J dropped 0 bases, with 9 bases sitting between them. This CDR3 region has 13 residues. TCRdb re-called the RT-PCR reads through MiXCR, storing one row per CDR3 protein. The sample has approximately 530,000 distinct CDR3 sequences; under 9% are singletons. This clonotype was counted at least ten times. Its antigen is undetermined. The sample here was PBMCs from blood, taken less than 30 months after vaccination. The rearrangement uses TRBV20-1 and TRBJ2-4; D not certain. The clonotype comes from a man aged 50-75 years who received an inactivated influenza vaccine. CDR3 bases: TGCAGTGCAGCGAGTCGAGCCAAAAACATTCAGTACTTC. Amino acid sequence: CSAASRAKNIQYF.